This section outlines one T cell receptor beta chain sequence together with its context. Its antigen is not known. CDR3 length equals 15 residues. V lost 1 base to trimming and J lost 3 bases; unmatched junction nucleotides: 3. The V gene's germline CDR1 is MGHRA and CDR2 YSYEKL. These data originate in a study of OX40 agonist ivuxolimab in advanced cancers. Background on the study: Enrolled patients in dose escalation had cancers that were hepatocellular carcinoma, melanoma, renal cell or head and neck cancer. Two patients with cutaneous melanoma and one with hepatocellular carcinoma, three in total, showed partial responses. General study findings and limits: The study observed clonal expansion of CD4+ and CD8+ blood T cells by week 6 at 0.1 to 3.0 mg/kg. Relative to CD4+ cells, CD8+ T cells on average had more expanded clones.

The data were produced by immunoSEQ multiplex PCR, yet TCRdb's version contains in-frame clones alone and is incomplete. The sample lists nearly 25,000 clones; just over 90% were seen once. The material was CD4+ or CD8+ T cells sorted from blood, obtained in a trial of the OX40 agonist ivuxolimab. V gene TRBV4-1 combines with J gene TRBJ2-3; 8 bases match TRBD2. This TCR was recovered from an adult with an advanced solid tumor such as melanoma, head and neck, liver or kidney cancer. CDR3 DNA: TGCGCCAGCAGCCAAGTGCGGGGGGCAACAGATACGCAGTATTTT. Amino acid sequence: CASSQVRGATDTQYF.